This T cell receptor beta chain appears in the sequencing data of a study of blood T cells in healthy people across ages. Germline V gene data show CDR1 as MNHNY and CDR2 as SVGAGI (reference sequence). The CDR3 has 14 residues. The germline V and J ends were trimmed by 7 bases and 4 bases, with 16 bases remaining between them. The authors ran a second PCR of roughly 6 to 12 cycles using a sample-barcoded 5' primer and a J-beta primer mix. Via MiXCR, TCRdb re-called the 5' RACE reads, giving one row per CDR3 protein. The profile shows about a million distinct CDR3 sequences, roughly half of them singletons.

What was sequenced was blood. The V and J genes are TRBV6-6 and TRBJ1-1, with D maybe TRBD1 (5 bases). This TCR was sampled from a woman aged 55 to 70 in good health. This chain's CDR3 is CASIFGTPGTEAFF. The CDR3 DNA is TGTGCCAGCATTTTCGGGACCCCGGGCACTGAAGCTTTCTTT.